This T cell receptor (beta chain) was documented in a study of graft-versus-host responses after intestinal transplantation (dated by TCRdb to the early 2020s). Turning to the overall study: The transplants that recipients got were multivisceral, liver-intestinal, or isolated intestinal. After intestinal transplantation, graft-versus-host and host-versus-graft alloreactive T cell clones in the graft, circulation and bone marrow were tracked using bulk TCR-beta CDR3 sequencing. To identify alloreactive clones, pre-transplant mixed lymphocyte reaction products were sequenced and then compared with unstimulated pre-transplant donor and recipient T cells. Every recipient was given anti-thymocyte globulin induction, then maintenance tacrolimus and steroids for 3 to 4 years. The cohort enrolled 24 intestinal transplant recipients including one retransplant, and 3 patients lacking pretransplant specimens were excluded. A peak of at least 4% donor T cells among recipient peripheral blood mononuclear cells was the definition used for donor T cell macrochimerism. Instead of going to the commercial service, samples from a few later patients were sequenced in-house on an Illumina MiSeq and processed with MiXCR.

This clone was found once. The target of this receptor is not known. No much larger clonotype is one base removed from it; base qualities were not supplied. Blood samples were collected up to 4 times in the first month after transplant and then at least monthly when available. What the work shows at the level of the full study, not this receptor alone: In patients with donor T cell macrochimerism, the allografts had high GvH to HvG T cell clonal ratios. Conclusions were limited by the relatively low number and heterogeneity of intestinal transplant patients. GvH clones were found in recipient bone marrow, and some of the GvH clones appeared earlier in ileal mucosa or blood, which is consistent with an intestinal mucosal origin. Early after transplant, declines in HvG clones were associated with peak levels of circulating GvH clones.

To prepare the library, the immunoSEQ multiplex PCR assay was applied. For most patients, high-throughput TCR-beta CDR3 sequencing of genomic DNA was performed by Adaptive Biotechnologies. The paper's processing steps were these. Adaptive's ImmunoSEQ software supplied the TCR sequencing data for 15 to 20 patients, while MiXCR and VDJtools were used to process a few other patients. CDR3 nucleotide sequences shared by donor and recipient were removed because the origin of these sequences could not be assigned. To count as alloreactive, a clone needed at least 2-fold expansion over unstimulated cells and a minimum CFSE-low frequency of 0.002% (template counts) or 0.001% (read counts). A clone was considered mappable if detected in the sequenced pre-transplant spleen, lymph node, or MLR CFSE-low populations of the donor or recipient. Cumulative frequency of alloreactive clones was calculated as a percentage of all sequences weighted by copy number. TCRdb carries this immuneACCESS record with in-frame sequences only. Its versions omit some clonotypes, under half of them owing to an unresolved V gene in the studies checked, with the rest unexplained. For V, J and clone size, that table is used; D and trimming come from the DNA. Counted in this sample were about 9,800 clones; roughly 89% of them appeared once. Of the sample, about 2.5% is held by the ten largest clones.

This receptor was taken from a human patient who received an intestinal transplant, so some T cells may come from the graft donor. Source: PBMCs, taken approximately 46 days after intestinal transplant.

The CDR3 loop reads CASRFLAIETQYF. The nucleotide sequence reads TGTGCCAGCAGGTTCCTAGCTATCGAGACCCAGTACTTC. The receptor chain draws on TRBV2 and TRBJ2-5; the D gene is perhaps TRBD2, on 5 matching bases. The cysteine opens and the phenylalanine closes a CDR3 of 13 amino acids. Of the read, only the CDR3 DNA is kept; its 39 bases are in frame from base 1. The germline V gene provides CDR1 SNHLY and CDR2 FYNNEI. Deletion took 6 bases off V and 5 bases off J, with a span of 13 bases between the germline ends.